A single sample is the source of the 26 T cell receptor beta chains below, sequenced in a study of PD-L1 blockade in urothelial cancer. Time point given: pretreatment peripheral blood. Data came from immunoSEQ multiplex PCR; TCRdb stores just in-frame clones and leaves some out. The sample records more than 45,000 clones, 75% to 90% being singletons. The sample was PBMCs, taken around atezolizumab (anti-PD-L1) treatment. The origin of the receptors is a man aged 50 or older with urothelial cancer.

A remark on this clone: The sample carries other DNA sequences with the same CDR3. This rearrangement joins TRBV7-2 to TRBJ2-2; D is possibly TRBD1 (5 bases). V dropped 1 base and J dropped 4 bases, with 7 bases sitting between them. Germline V gene sequence: CDR1 SGHTA, CDR2 FQGNSA. The CDR3 has 14 residues. CDR3: CASSLGQTTGELFF. CDR3 DNA: TGTGCCAGCAGCTTAGGACAGACCACCGGGGAGCTGTTTTTT. The complete variable domain, with remaining parts taken from reference TRBV7-2 and TRBJ2-2, reads GAGVSQSPSNKVTEKGKDVELRCDPISGHTALYWYRQSLGQGLEFLIYFQGNSAPDKSGLPSDRFSAERTGGSVSTLTIQRTQQEDSAVYLCASSLGQTTGELFFGEGSRLTVL.

The chain combines TRBV6-1 with TRBJ2-2, with TRBD1 as a possible D gene (5 bases). Germline V lookup: CDR1 MNHNS, CDR2 SASEGT. V lost 3 bases to trimming and J lost 1 base, with 9 bases between them. This CDR3 contains 15 residues. CDR3 nucleotides: TGTGCCAGCAGTGACAGGGTAGGGAACACCGGGGAGCTGTTTTTT. Its protein is CASSDRVGNTGELFF.

CDR3 amino acids: CASSTQGGKSTEAFF. In nucleotides, the CDR3 is TGTGCCAGCAGTACCCAGGGAGGAAAGAGCACTGAAGCTTTCTTT. V usage is TRBV6-5 and J usage is TRBJ1-1, with a tentative D call TRBD1 (5 bases). Trimming removed 5 bases from V and 4 bases from J, with 17 bases in between. The CDR3 is 15 amino acids. The germline gives CDR1 MNHEY, CDR2 SVGAGI.

There are a few counts of this clone. The chain joins TRBV7-2 to TRBJ2-1; 8 bases are shared with TRBD2. The CDR3 spans 16 residues. The germline V gene encodes CDR1 SGHTA and CDR2 FQGNSA. V was clipped by 5 bases and J by 3 bases; unmatched bases: 9. In nucleotides, the CDR3 is TGTGCCAGCAGCCGGGGGGGAGGAGGTTTCTACAATGAGCAGTTCTTC. Translated: CASSRGGGGFYNEQFF.

The V call is TRBV29-1, the J call TRBJ2-2; a possible D gene is TRBD1 (6 bases). V lost 7 bases and J lost 1, with 10 bases in between. From germline, CDR1 is SQVTM and CDR2 ANQGSEA. This CDR3 comprises 13 residues. The CDR3 coding sequence is TGCAGCGCAGGACAGAAGAACACCGGGGAGCTGTTTTTT. As protein: CSAGQKNTGELFF.

In its sample, this clone was seen once. The chain employs TRBV5-8 and TRBJ2-1; 8 bases agree with TRBD2. Losses at the gene ends were 4 bases for V and 0 bases for J; bases not matched to a gene: 9. There are 17 residues in the CDR3. The germline CDR1 and CDR2 sequences are SGHTS and YDEGEE. The CDR3 sequence is CASSNLLAAISYNEQFF. The DNA of the CDR3 is TGTGCCAGCAGCAATCTACTAGCGGCAATCTCCTACAATGAGCAGTTCTTC.

This chain connects TRBV5-1 to TRBJ2-7, with TRBD2 matching 7 bases. The germline CDR1 and CDR2 sequences are SGHRS and YFSETQ. The V and J ends lost 3 bases and 3 bases, in that order; junction bases with no gene match: 3. The CDR3 runs 13 residues. CDR3 amino acids: CASSSRTSYEQYF. CDR3 DNA sequence: TGCGCCAGCAGCTCGAGGACTAGCTACGAGCAGTACTTC.

The chain couples TRBV2 to TRBJ1-1, with 7 positions matching TRBD1. This CDR3 has 13 amino acids. From germline, CDR1 is SNHLY and CDR2 FYNNEI. Trimming cost V 5 bases and J 1 base; bases outside gene matches: 1. As DNA, the CDR3 is TGTGCCAGCAGTACAGGGGAGAACACTGAAGCTTTCTTT. As protein: CASSTGENTEAFF. The variable domain in full, completed from reference TRBV2 and TRBJ1-1, reads EPEVTQTPSHQVTQMGQEVILRCVPISNHLYFYWYRQILGQKVEFLVSFYNNEISEKSEIFDDQFSVERPDGSNFTLKIRSTKLEDSAMYFCASSTGENTEAFFGQGTRLTVV.

This clone was picked up one time. The chain employs TRBV11-2 and TRBJ2-3; TRBD1 agrees at 7 bases. V lost 5 bases, J lost 2 bases, and 10 bases stayed unmatched. The CDR3 totals 16 residues. The germline CDR1 and CDR2 sequences are SGHAT and FQNNGV. The CDR3 reads CASSPHTGVLTDTQYF. As DNA, the CDR3 is TGTGCCAGCAGCCCCCATACAGGGGTACTCACAGATACGCAGTATTTT.

A note on this clone: A junction boundary mismatches the germline segment, possibly from a read error. This sequence joins TRBV18 and TRBJ2-1; a possible D gene is TRBD1 (6 bases). The V gene's germline CDR1 is KGHSH and CDR2 LQKENI. CDR3 length: 18 amino acids. The CDR3 spells CASSPQKTGFGTYNEQFF. The CDR3 DNA reads TGTGCCAGCTCTCCACAAAAAACAGGGTTTGGGACGTACAATGAGCAGTTCTTC.

V is TRBV9 and J is TRBJ2-1, with 8 bases fitting TRBD2. Germline V gene lookup returns CDR1 SGDLS and CDR2 YYNGEE. V was clipped by 3 bases and J by 4 bases; unmatched bases: 12. The CDR3 runs to 17 residues. CDR3 region: CASSALRGLDHYNEQFF. DNA for the CDR3: TGTGCCAGCAGCGCCCTGAGGGGACTAGACCATTACAATGAGCAGTTCTTC.

This clone has more than one count but fewer than ten. The chain is built from TRBV9 and TRBJ2-3; 10 bases match TRBD2. CDR1 and CDR2 from the germline V gene are SGDLS and YYNGEE. The CDR3 length is 16 residues. Losses at the gene ends were 4 bases for V and 2 bases for J; bases not matched to a gene: 7. In nucleotides, the CDR3 is TGTGCCAGCAGCCCGCTAGCGGGGGCCTACACAGATACGCAGTATTTT. It codes for CASSPLAGAYTDTQYF.

The V gene is TRBV5-1, the J gene TRBJ1-1; no clear D. Germline V CDR1 and CDR2: SGHRS, YFSETQ. The CDR3 totals 13 residues. Trimming took off 0 bases at V and 1 base at J, with 4 bases between the two ends. CDR3 loop: CASSLAGNTEAFF. CDR3 bases: TGCGCCAGCAGCTTGGCAGGGAACACTGAAGCTTTCTTT.

This chain links TRBV4-1 with TRBJ1-2; tentatively, D is TRBD1 (6 bases). V lost 7 bases and J 4 bases, leaving 19 bases between the germline ends. Germline V gives CDR1 MGHRA, CDR2 YSYEKL. The CDR3 length is 15 residues. The DNA for the CDR3 is TGCGCCAGCACCACGACAGCAGGCAGGGGCTATGGCTACACCTTC. Translated, it gives CASTTTAGRGYGYTF.

This rearrangement joins TRBV6-5 to TRBJ1-2; the D gene is possibly TRBD1 (5 bases). Germline V gene sequence: CDR1 MNHEY, CDR2 SVGAGI. CDR3 length: 13 residues. The V and J ends lost 7 bases and 6 bases respectively, with 15 bases between them. CDR3 DNA: TGTGCCAGCACCCAGGGAGGGGCGAATGGCTACACCTTC. Translation: CASTQGGANGYTF.

In its sample, this clone ranks as medium-sized. The chain uses TRBV6-5 and TRBJ2-2, with D uncertain. This CDR3 is 14 amino acids long. The germline V gene encodes CDR1 MNHEY and CDR2 SVGAGI. V dropped 7 bases and J dropped 1 base, with 10 bases sitting between them. The CDR3 DNA reads TGTGCCAGCAAACTTAGGAGGAACACCGGGGAGCTGTTTTTT. Translation: CASKLRRNTGELFF.

The chain uses TRBV5-1 and TRBJ2-1; the match to TRBD1 covers 8 bases. This CDR3 has 16 amino acids. Germline CDR1 is SGHRS and CDR2 is YFSETQ. With 0 bases clipped from V and 7 bases from J, the junction kept 9 bases outside the gene matches. This CDR3 is CASSLEPPGQVNEQFF. CDR3 nucleotides: TGCGCCAGCAGCTTGGAACCTCCGGGACAGGTAAATGAGCAGTTCTTC.

CDR3 nucleotide sequence: TGTGCCAGCAGTTTGGACAGGCCGGGGAATTCACCCCTCCACTTT. This encodes CASSLDRPGNSPLHF. The chain links TRBV6-5 to TRBJ1-6; 7 positions match TRBD1. The CDR3 length is 15 residues. V lost 4 bases, J lost 7 bases, and 7 bases stayed unmatched. CDR1 and CDR2 (germline): MNHEY, SVGAGI.

V gene TRBV5-1 combines with J gene TRBJ2-1; TRBD2 agrees at 13 bases. Per germline, CDR1 SGHRS and CDR2 YFSETQ. The CDR3 totals 15 residues. The trim removed 6 bases at V and 10 bases at J, leaving 10 bases unmatched. The CDR3 DNA sequence: TGCGCCAGCATACTAGCGGGAGGGAGCCGGGGGGAGCAGTTCTTC. It codes for CASILAGGSRGEQFF.

A few counts support this clone. This chain connects TRBV6-5 to TRBJ1-3; weak D call: TRBD1 (6 bases). This CDR3 has 15 residues. Germline loops: CDR1 MNHEY, CDR2 SVGAGI. Trimming shortened V by 4 bases and J by 0 bases, and 10 bases separated the two germline ends. The CDR3 here is CASSLTGHSGNTIYF. CDR3 sequence (DNA): TGTGCCAGCAGTTTGACAGGACACTCTGGAAACACCATATATTTT.

V is TRBV9 and J is TRBJ2-4; D is ambiguous. Germline loops: CDR1 SGDLS, CDR2 YYNGEE. The CDR3 has 17 amino acids. The V and J ends lost 0 bases and 2 bases respectively, with 15 bases between them. CDR3 DNA sequence: TGTGCCAGCAGCGTAGACACTACAAGGCGGCCCAAAAACATTCAGTACTTC. Translated, it gives CASSVDTTRRPKNIQYF.

The chain uses TRBV6-5 and TRBJ1-2, with 8 bases that match TRBD1. Per the germline V gene, CDR1 is MNHEY and CDR2 is SVGAGI. V was pared by 6 bases and J by 7 bases, with 4 bases of the junction left unmatched. The CDR3 sequence is 12 residues long. For the CDR3, the DNA is TGTGCCAGCAGGGGGGGACAGGCTGGCTACACCTTC. It yields the protein CASRGGQAGYTF.

This clone is a singleton in its sample. The rearrangement uses TRBV27 and TRBJ2-2; D gene ambiguous. Germline V gene data show CDR1 as MNHEY and CDR2 as SMNVEV (reference sequence). V was shortened by 5 bases and J by 0 bases, with 7 bases between the two germline ends. This CDR3 is 14 amino acids long. The CDR3 DNA is TGTGCCAGCAGTCCCCCTCCGAACACCGGGGAGCTGTTTTTT. Translating it yields CASSPPPNTGELFF.

Here the CDR3 DNA reads TGTGCCAGCAGCTTAGGCGCCGGCCAGGGGTACGTC. This translates into CASSLGAGQGYV. This chain joins TRBV7-9 and TRBJ2-7; perhaps TRBD1 as D (5 bases). The CDR3 length is 12 residues. Looked up from germline, CDR1 is SEHNR and CDR2 is FQNEAQ (reference sequence). V lost 1 base, J lost 12 bases, and 13 bases lay in between.

This chain connects TRBV19 to TRBJ1-1; a weak D match, TRBD1 (5 bases). The V end lost 11 bases, the J end lost 1 base, and 17 bases lay between the germline ends. Germline CDR1 reads LNHDA; CDR2 reads SQIVND (reference sequence). The CDR3 covers 14 residues. The CDR3 is CAVVSWGENTEAFF. As DNA, the CDR3 is TGTGCCGTAGTAAGTTGGGGCGAGAACACTGAAGCTTTCTTT.

This clone was seen a handful of times. This chain joins TRBV18 and TRBJ1-1, with 7 bases identical to TRBD1. J gave up 6 bases and V 3 bases, and 10 bases lay outside the gene matches. The CDR3 sequence is 15 residues long. Germline values: CDR1 KGHSH, CDR2 LQKENI. The CDR3 loop reads CASSPERQGMAEAFF. In DNA form, the CDR3 reads TGTGCCAGCTCACCGGAGAGACAGGGAATGGCTGAAGCTTTCTTT.